This passage covers 9 T cell receptor beta chains from one sample sequenced in a study of CD8+CD57+ T cells in acquired aplastic anemia. Patients picked for sequencing had shown CD8+CD57+ cell expansion detected by flow cytometry. TCR beta VDJ and CDR3 profiles were obtained from a genomic DNA template. TCRdb independently ran MiXCR on the reads; one entry per CDR3 protein. The sample lists roughly 170,000 distinct CDR3 sequences; approximately 48% were seen once. Sequencing was carried out using sorted CD4+, CD8+, or CD8+CD57+ T cells (not recorded which) from PBMCs. Every receptor here comes from a human donor with aplastic anemia.

J is TRBJ1-1 and V is TRBV19; the D gene is possibly TRBD1 (5 bases). The length of the CDR3 is 12 residues. Trimming took off 10 bases at V and 5 bases at J, with 14 bases between the two ends. Germline V gene lookup returns CDR1 LNHDA and CDR2 SQIVND (reference sequence). CDR3 loop: CATHGQGTEAFF. In DNA form, the CDR3 reads TGTGCCACCCACGGGCAGGGAACTGAAGCTTTCTTT.

The chain carries TRBV7-2 and TRBJ2-5; TRBD2 matches at 9 bases. This CDR3 is built from 15 residues. Trimming removed 11 bases from V and 5 bases from J; junction bases left unmatched: 15. Germline CDR1 and CDR2: SGHTA and FQGNSA. The CDR3: CAVEGGGRARETQYF. Here the CDR3 DNA reads TGTGCCGTAGAGGGGGGCGGGAGGGCCCGTGAGACCCAGTACTTC.

A word on this clonotype: A much larger clone lies one base from this, so it may be a read error. The chain employs TRBV5-6 and TRBJ2-2; D remains unclear. With 6 bases removed from V and 0 bases from J, the gap between germline ends came to 9 bases. Germline CDR1 is SGHDT and CDR2 is YYEEEE. The CDR3 extends over 14 amino acids. The CDR3 region is CASTVTSNTGELFF. Here the CDR3 DNA reads TGTGCCAGCACCGTGACATCGAACACCGGGGAGCTGTTTTTT.

The CDR3 spells CASSLARNNEQFF. As DNA, the CDR3 is TGTGCCAGCAGCTTAGCGCGGAACAATGAGCAGTTCTTC. The chain joins TRBV7-2 to TRBJ2-1; D gene ambiguous. The V end was cut by 0 bases, the J end by 5 bases, with 5 bases between. Germline V CDR1 and CDR2: SGHTA, FQGNSA. This CDR3 is built from 13 residues.

V and J are TRBV10-3 and TRBJ1-2, with D perhaps matching TRBD1 (5 bases). Germline lookup yields CDR1 ENHRY and CDR2 SYGVKD. CDR3 length: 15 residues. Trimming removed 8 bases at V and 0 bases at J, with 16 bases between. CDR3 in DNA: TGTGCCATCGAGGCAGGAGGGGCAGCTAACTATGGCTACACCTTC. This codes for CAIEAGGAANYGYTF.

This chain joins TRBV19 and TRBJ2-2; D ambiguous. V dropped 5 bases and J dropped 5 bases, with 9 bases sitting between them. CDR1 is LNHDA, CDR2 SQIVND, per germline (reference sequence). This CDR3 spans 13 amino acids. The DNA of the CDR3 is TGTGCCAGTAGTCTAACAGAAACCGGGGAGCTGTTTTTT. This sequence encodes CASSLTETGELFF.

The rearrangement links TRBV29-1 to TRBJ2-1; D unresolved. This CDR3 contains 9 residues. Germline V CDR1 and CDR2: SQVTM, ANQGSEA. V was trimmed by 8 bases and J by 1 base, leaving 0 bases between them. CDR3 region: CSSYNEQFF. The DNA for the CDR3 is TGCAGCTCCTACAATGAGCAGTTCTTC.

This clonotype has a count of ten or more. J is TRBJ1-1 and V is TRBV10-3, with 9 bases that match TRBD1. The junction had 11 bases not matched to a gene; V was cut back by 7 bases and J by 8 bases. CDR3 size: 14 residues. Per germline, CDR1 ENHRY and CDR2 SYGVKD. Here the CDR3 reads CAITRTGAYGEAFF. The CDR3 DNA is TGTGCCATCACCAGGACAGGGGCTTACGGAGAAGCTTTCTTT.

In its sample, this clonotype was seen many times. The chain joins TRBV5-8 to TRBJ1-2, with 7 nucleotides matching TRBD1. The ends lost 0 bases at V and 2 bases at J; junction bases unmatched: 4. Germline V CDR1 and CDR2: SGHTS, YDEGEE. CDR3 length equals 15 residues. The CDR3 loop reads CASSLAQGGNYGYTF. DNA of the CDR3: TGTGCCAGCAGCTTGGCCCAGGGGGGGAACTATGGCTACACCTTC.